This T cell receptor beta chain originates from a study of memory CD4+ T cells and cytomegalovirus serostatus. Whole-study context: Of the healthy Belgian adults, 9 or 10 were CMV seropositive and about two dozen seronegative. Whole-study results and caveats: Each of 67 CMV-associated TCRbeta sequences occurred in one to five individuals. The CMV-associated TCR signature appears largely within the CD4+ memory repertoire.

The germline CDR1 and CDR2 sequences are MDHEN and SYDVKM. Trimming took 3 bases from V and 4 from J, leaving 10 bases between them. The CDR3 totals 14 residues. Original data processing: After removing out-of-frame reads, over 2 million distinct TCRbeta sequences remained. TCRdb's table, derived via immunoSEQ multiplex PCR, lists solely in-frame clones and lacks some. That table supplies the V and J calls and clone size; D and trimming were determined from the DNA. This sample has some 45,000 clones, with roughly four fifths found just once. With respect to this clone: The antigen remains unidentified.

The sort gate was single viable CD3+CD4+CD8-CD45RO+ cells for memory CD4+ T cells. The sequence was collected from an adult in good health and CMV-seropositive. V and J are TRBV28 and TRBJ1-5; possibly TRBD1 for D (5 bases). Material for sequencing was memory CD4+ T cells from blood. The CDR3 DNA sequence: TGTGCCAGCAGTTTGGGACGTCAAAATCAGCCCCAGCATTTT. Translating it yields CASSLGRQNQPQHF.